This TCR beta chain was profiled in a study of T-cell reconstitution after alpha-beta-depleted transplantation in children. The study's findings and limits: At day 60, the high TCRbeta diversity found in some patients originated from recipient T cells and thymic progenitors that had survived. At one year after transplant, newly produced T cells mostly accounted for T-cell counts and diversity. In patients about two months after transplant, alpha-beta T cells reportedly arose from several hundred expanded graft clones.

This clonotype was seen ten or more times. Its antigen is as yet unknown. During its preparation, the TCRbeta library received unique molecular identifiers. TCRdb re-called the PCR reads through MiXCR, storing one row per CDR3 protein. The table records approximately 290,000 distinct CDR3 sequences, roughly 12% of them present only once. Trimming cost V 4 bases and J 7 bases, with 11 bases left between them. This CDR3 comprises 13 residues. Germline lookup yields CDR1 SGHTA and CDR2 FQGTGA. V usage is TRBV7-3 and J usage is TRBJ1-5; perhaps TRBD1 as D (6 bases). The starting material was peripheral blood, obtained 180 days after TCRalphabeta/CD19-depleted stem cell transplant. The receptor was derived from a male patient aged 2-9 years who had a stem cell transplant for chronic granulomatous disease, so the T cells may come from the graft donor. DNA for the CDR3: TGTGCCAGCAGCTCCCAACAGGGCCAGCCCCAGCATTTT. It is translated as CASSSQQGQPQHF.